The 14 T cell receptor beta chains below were found in one sample sequenced in a study of CD8+CD57+ T cells in acquired aplastic anemia. Patients chosen for sequencing had shown CD8+CD57+ cell expansion by flow cytometry. According to the study, genomic DNA was the template for TCR beta VDJ and CDR3 profiling. MiXCR, applied by TCRdb to the reads, yields one record per CDR3 protein. The sample has under 200,000 distinct CDR3 sequences, about two thirds seen once. Sequencing input: sorted CD4+, CD8+, or CD8+CD57+ T cells (not recorded which) from PBMCs. Every receptor here comes from a human donor with aplastic anemia.

The sample holds a few counts of this clonotype. The chain couples TRBV7-9 to TRBJ2-7; 9 bases line up with TRBD2. V shed 7 bases and J 4 bases; nucleotides not matched to a gene: 14. The CDR3 is 16 amino acids. Germline V CDR1 and CDR2: SEHNR, FQNEAQ (reference sequence). CDR3 loop: CASTSIPAGGWYEQYF. The CDR3 coding sequence is TGTGCCAGCACCTCCATCCCTGCGGGAGGGTGGTACGAGCAGTACTTC.

The chain recombines TRBV19 with TRBJ2-3; 8 nucleotides align to TRBD1. This CDR3 region has 14 residues. From germline, CDR1 is LNHDA and CDR2 SQIVND (reference sequence). Germline trimming cut 9 bases from V and 0 bases from J; bases unmatched to any gene: 5. The DNA of the CDR3 is TGTGCCAGCATCGACAGGGGTAGCACAGATACGCAGTATTTT. Its protein is CASIDRGSTDTQYF.

The V gene is TRBV11-2, the J gene TRBJ2-5; TRBD2 aligns across 11 bases. Germline lookup yields CDR1 SGHAT and CDR2 FQNNGV. V trimming: 4 bases; J trimming: 3 bases; junction bases outside the gene matches: 4. This CDR3 comprises 15 residues. The CDR3 DNA reads as TGTGCCAGCAGCTACGGGACTAGCGGCAAAGAGACCCAGTACTTC. Protein product: CASSYGTSGKETQYF.

The chain couples TRBV5-8 to TRBJ2-5; D gene ambiguous. The CDR3 runs 13 residues. The V and J ends lost 5 bases and 0 bases respectively, with 8 bases between them. CDR1 is SGHTS and CDR2 is YDEGEE in the germline V gene. The CDR3 spells CASSYQHQETQYF. CDR3 coding DNA: TGTGCCAGCAGTTACCAGCACCAAGAGACCCAGTACTTC.

This clonotype was found a few times. The rearrangement uses TRBV20-1 and TRBJ2-7, with 9 nucleotides matching TRBD1. Germline CDR1 and CDR2: DFQATT and SNEGSKA (reference sequence). The V and J ends lost 4 bases and 2 bases, in that order; junction bases with no gene match: 3. The CDR3 length is 13 residues. The CDR3 DNA sequence: TGCAGTGCTAAGGGGACAGGGCCCTACGAGCAGTACTTC. It codes for CSAKGTGPYEQYF.

This sequence joins TRBV9 and TRBJ2-5; TRBD1 is a possible D gene (5 bases). With 3 bases removed from V and 3 bases from J, the gap between germline ends came to 15 bases. The CDR3 extends over 15 amino acids. Per germline, CDR1 SGDLS and CDR2 YYNGEE. In DNA form, the CDR3 reads TGTGCCAGCAGCGCCGGGCAGGGTTCTGAAGAGACCCAGTACTTC. It translates to CASSAGQGSEETQYF.

The chain recombines TRBV19 with TRBJ1-2; maybe TRBD1 (6 bases). Germline CDR1 and CDR2: LNHDA and SQIVND (reference sequence). The CDR3 runs 15 residues. V lost 6 bases to trimming and J lost 1 base, with 15 bases between them. The CDR3 sequence is CASRIGQTINYGYTF. The CDR3 nucleotides read TGTGCCAGTAGAATCGGACAGACAATTAACTATGGCTACACCTTC.

This clonotype was detected only a few times. The rearrangement uses TRBV20-1 and TRBJ1-2, with TRBD1 as a possible D gene (5 bases). Deletions cut 6 bases from V and 6 bases from J, with 17 bases between. Germline V CDR1 and CDR2: DFQATT, SNEGSKA (reference sequence). There are 13 residues in the CDR3. This CDR3 is CSAPSIGGNGYTF. CDR3 bases: TGCAGTGCCCCTAGTATCGGGGGGAATGGCTACACCTTC.

This chain connects TRBV2 to TRBJ2-3, with 9 bases fitting TRBD2. Germline assignment: CDR1 SNHLY and CDR2 FYNNEI. This CDR3 is built from 15 residues. Trimming took 3 bases from V and 5 from J; bases not matched to a gene: 6. The CDR3 DNA follows: TGTGCCAGCAGTGAGGCTAGCGGGGTGAAAGATACGCAGTATTTT. Translating gives CASSEASGVKDTQYF.

This clonotype has only a few counts. The V gene is TRBV2, the J gene TRBJ1-4; TRBD1 matches at 7 bases. The CDR3 is 14 amino acids. The trim removed 3 bases at V and 7 bases at J, leaving 5 bases unmatched. The germline gives CDR1 SNHLY, CDR2 FYNNEI. CDR3 protein: CASSEYRGREKLFF. For the CDR3, the DNA is TGTGCCAGCAGTGAGTACAGGGGACGTGAAAAACTGTTTTTT.

V usage is TRBV6-5 and J usage is TRBJ1-6, with TRBD1 as a possible D gene (5 bases). V lost 6 bases, J lost 5 bases, and 11 bases lay in between. This CDR3 is 14 amino acids long. Germline V CDR1 and CDR2: MNHEY, SVGAGI. CDR3 DNA: TGTGCCAGCAGCCGGACATACCATAATTCACCCCTCCACTTT. This gives the protein CASSRTYHNSPLHF.

This clonotype was recorded a few times. The chain links TRBV15 to TRBJ2-5; 8 bases are a match to TRBD1. Per germline, CDR1 LNHNV and CDR2 YYDKDF (reference sequence). The CDR3 runs 16 residues. The ends lost 0 bases at V and 5 bases at J; junction bases unmatched: 8. CDR3 in amino acids: CATSRERAGGKETQYF. As DNA, the CDR3 is TGTGCCACCAGCAGAGAGAGGGCAGGGGGCAAGGAGACCCAGTACTTC. The variable domain in full, with the rest retrieved from reference TRBV15 and TRBJ2-5, is DAMVIQNPRYQVTQFGKPVTLSCSQTLNHNVMYWYQQKSSQAPKLLFHYYDKDFNNEADTPDNFQSRRPNTSFCFLDIRSPGLGDTAMYLCATSRERAGGKETQYFGPGTRLLVL.

This chain joins TRBV7-9 and TRBJ2-5; D is undetermined. This CDR3 comprises 14 residues. CDR1 is SEHNR and CDR2 is FQNEAQ in the germline V gene (reference sequence). Trimming took 3 bases from V and 5 from J, leaving 13 bases between them. Written as DNA, the CDR3 is TGTGCCAGCAGCTTGGCAAGCTTTCCCGAGACCCAGTACTTC. This gives the protein CASSLASFPETQYF.

The rearrangement links TRBV7-2 to TRBJ1-6; no definite D call. V was shortened by 0 bases and J by 8 bases, with 8 bases between the two germline ends. The CDR3 totals 14 residues. Germline values: CDR1 SGHTA, CDR2 FQGNSA. The CDR3 DNA reads TGTGCCAGCAGCTTAGCAGGGCGCGATTCACCCCTCCACTTT. It yields the protein CASSLAGRDSPLHF.